This T cell receptor (beta chain) stems from a study of tumor and adjacent non-tumor tissue in lung cancer. The V gene's germline CDR1 is MGHRA and CDR2 YSYEKL. This CDR3 spans 16 amino acids. The template was RNA from unsorted bulk tissue. As to this clonotype: One end of the junction varies from germline; a read error may be responsible.

Three rounds of nested PCR, following a modified ARM-PCR protocol, produced the TCRbeta library. Via MiXCR, TCRdb re-called the multiplex PCR reads, giving one row per CDR3 protein. The sample lists fewer than 130,000 distinct CDR3 sequences; 84% were seen once. The V call is TRBV4-1, the J call TRBJ2-7; 11 bases are shared with TRBD2. Sequenced: lung tumor tissue. This clonotype originated in a man in his 70s with non-small cell lung cancer. CDR3 DNA sequence: TGCGCCAGCGGCCAGACACTAGCGGGAGAGGGGGACGAGCACTACTTC. Protein sequence: CASGQTLAGEGDEHYF.